This TCR beta chain derives from a study of T-cell memory formation after mild COVID-19. Overall study results and limits: The appearance of some responding clones in pre-infection memory suggested that cross-reactive memory joined.

TCRdb reprocessed the 5' RACE reads via MiXCR and lists one record per CDR3 protein. This sample has 220,000 or so distinct CDR3 sequences, with around 8.8% found just once. V shed 7 bases and J shed 0 bases, with 13 bases lying between them. The CDR3 sequence is 14 residues long. Germline V gene data show CDR1 as SGHDT and CDR2 as YYEEEE. Points on this clonotype: Its matching antigen is unknown.

Sequencing input: PBMCs or a T cell subset sorted from them (not recorded which). The chain uses TRBV5-6 and TRBJ1-2; D not resolved. This receptor was obtained from a man aged 18 to 35 who had mild COVID-19 (a few samples of this study predate the infection). Cell type and time point are not known. The CDR3 protein is CASRTMGTNYGYTF. CDR3 DNA sequence: TGTGCCAGCCGAACCATGGGGACTAACTATGGCTACACCTTC.